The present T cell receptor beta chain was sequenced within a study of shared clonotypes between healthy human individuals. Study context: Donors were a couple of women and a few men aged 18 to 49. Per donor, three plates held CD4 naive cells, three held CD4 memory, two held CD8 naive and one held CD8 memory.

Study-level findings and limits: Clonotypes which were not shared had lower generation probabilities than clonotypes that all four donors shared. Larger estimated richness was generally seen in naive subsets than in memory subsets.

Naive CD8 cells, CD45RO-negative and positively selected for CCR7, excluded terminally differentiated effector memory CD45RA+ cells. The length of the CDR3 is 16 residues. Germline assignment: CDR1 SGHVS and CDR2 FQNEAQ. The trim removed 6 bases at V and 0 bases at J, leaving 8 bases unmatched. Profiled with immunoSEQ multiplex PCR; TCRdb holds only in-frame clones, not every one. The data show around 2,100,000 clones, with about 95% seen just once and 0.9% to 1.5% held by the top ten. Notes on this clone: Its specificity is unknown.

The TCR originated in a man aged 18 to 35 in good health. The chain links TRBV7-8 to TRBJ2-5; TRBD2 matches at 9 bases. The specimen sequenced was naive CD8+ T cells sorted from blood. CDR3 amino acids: CASRLSGGPNQETQYF. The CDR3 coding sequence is TGTGCCAGCAGACTCAGCGGGGGGCCCAACCAAGAGACCCAGTACTTC.